This TCR beta chain is from a study of T-cell memory formation after mild COVID-19. 5'RACE primed at constant segments yielded TCR alpha and TCR beta cDNA libraries bearing sample barcodes and UMIs. Each CDR3 protein is one row after TCRdb ran MiXCR on the 5' RACE reads. The sample yields tens of thousands of distinct CDR3 sequences, roughly an eighth seen once. CDR3 length: 13 amino acids. Trimming removed 9 bases at V and 2 bases at J, with 14 bases between. Germline CDR1 WSHSY, CDR2 SAAADI. The material sequenced was PBMCs or a T cell subset sorted from them (not recorded which). The sequence derives from a man between 18 and 29 years old who had mild COVID-19 (a few samples of this study predate the infection). Cell type and time point are not known. The V call is TRBV10-2, the J call TRBJ2-7; D may be TRBD2 (6 bases). CDR3 in DNA: TGCGCCAGTTCTAGGCGGGAAACCTACGAGCAGTACTTC. Its protein product is CASSRRETYEQYF.